A single sample gave rise to the 11 T cell receptor beta chains below, sequenced in a study of T cell repertoires and HLA-DP antigens. Their antigens remain unidentified. Sequencing used immunoSEQ multiplex PCR; TCRdb keeps in-frame clones, though not all of them. The repertoire consists of approximately 89,000 clones, with approximately 86% occurring once and the leading ten covering about 1.7%. Sequencing input: CD4+ T cells from PBMCs. These receptors came from a man between 50 and 59 years old in good health and CMV-seronegative.

This clone was detected a few times. The chain joins TRBV5-6 to TRBJ1-4; 9 bases agree with TRBD1. With V trimmed by 3 bases and J by 2 bases, 5 bases remained unmatched. CDR1 and CDR2 (germline): SGHDT, YYEEEE. This CDR3 has 16 residues. The CDR3 protein is CASSSTGGTTNEKLFF. CDR3 in DNA: TGTGCCAGCAGCTCCACAGGGGGCACTACTAATGAAAAACTGTTTTTT.

The chain has TRBV6-1 and TRBJ1-3; possible D gene TRBD1, 5 bases. The V gene lost 5 bases and the J gene lost 4 bases, with 9 bases spanning the gap. CDR1 is MNHNS, CDR2 SASEGT, per germline. This CDR3 has 13 amino acids. In DNA form, the CDR3 reads TGTGCCAGCAGTCGGGGGGAGGGAAACACCATATATTTT. It specifies CASSRGEGNTIYF.

The chain's CDR3 is CASSFSGGRGNQPQHF. The CDR3 nucleotides read TGTGCCAGCAGTTTCTCCGGGGGCCGAGGCAATCAGCCCCAGCATTTT. The genes are TRBV28 and TRBJ1-5; D might be TRBD1 (6 bases). V gave up 3 bases and J gave up 2 bases, with 14 bases separating them. The V gene's germline CDR1 is MDHEN and CDR2 SYDVKM. The length of the CDR3 is 16 residues.

The sample holds a few counts of this clone. The chain links TRBV5-1 to TRBJ2-1; D gene unclear. Germline V gives CDR1 SGHRS, CDR2 YFSETQ. CDR3 length: 15 amino acids. The ends were cut back, 4 bases at V and 7 bases at J, with 18 bases in the middle. DNA for the CDR3: TGCGCCAGCAGCCGGCAGACCCACGGGTTAAATGAGCAGTTCTTC. This translates into CASSRQTHGLNEQFF. Together with reference TRBV5-1 and TRBJ2-1, the CDR3 gives the full variable domain: KAGVTQTPRYLIKTRGQQVTLSCSPISGHRSVSWYQQTPGQGLQFLFEYFSETQRNKGNFPGRFSGRQFSNSRSEMNVSTLELGDSALYLCASSRQTHGLNEQFFGPGTRLTVL.

V is TRBV11-3 and J is TRBJ2-2; no reliable D call. This CDR3 is built from 15 residues. Trimming cost V 5 bases and J 0 bases, with 10 bases left between them. The germline gives CDR1 SGHNT, CDR2 YENEEA. The CDR3 reads CASSPGPTNTGELFF. CDR3 coding DNA: TGTGCCAGCAGCCCCGGACCGACGAACACCGGGGAGCTGTTTTTT.

The J gene is TRBJ2-7, the V gene TRBV7-8; D is uncertain. Trimming removed 2 bases at V and 6 bases at J, with 8 bases between. Germline V gives CDR1 SGHVS, CDR2 FQNEAQ. There are 12 residues in the CDR3. The CDR3 region is CASSLRVGEQYF. Written as DNA, the CDR3 is TGTGCCAGCAGCTTAAGAGTTGGCGAGCAGTACTTC.

The V gene is TRBV2, the J gene TRBJ1-4, with D perhaps TRBD1 (5 bases). Germline loops: CDR1 SNHLY, CDR2 FYNNEI. Trimming cost V 6 bases and J 10 bases, with 18 bases left between them. The CDR3 spans 14 residues. CDR3 DNA sequence: TGTGCCAGCAGGACCGGGACCGGGTTGGGAAAACTGTTTTTT. This codes for CASRTGTGLGKLFF.

V and J are TRBV6-5 and TRBJ1-1; D perhaps matches TRBD1 (5 bases). The CDR3 has 15 residues. The V gene lost 0 bases and the J gene lost 1 base, with 9 bases spanning the gap. Germline CDR1 MNHEY, CDR2 SVGAGI. The CDR3, as DNA: TGTGCCAGCAGTTACTCGAGTGGGGGGAACACTGAAGCTTTCTTT. Translating gives CASSYSSGGNTEAFF.

The chain combines TRBV27 with TRBJ2-7; tentatively, D is TRBD2 (7 bases). The CDR3 length is 14 residues. Per the germline V gene, CDR1 is MNHEY and CDR2 is SMNVEV (reference sequence). Trimming removed 3 bases from V and 6 bases from J, with 15 bases in between. CDR3 sequence reads: CASSFMRGRGEQYF. The CDR3 DNA is TGTGCCAGCAGTTTTATGCGGGGGCGTGGCGAGCAGTACTTC.

The chain carries TRBV9 and TRBJ1-5, with D uncertain. Germline CDR1 reads SGDLS; CDR2 reads YYNGEE. The length of the CDR3 is 13 residues. Trimming took 0 bases from V and 9 from J, leaving 10 bases between them. The CDR3 here is CASSVVPDLPQHF. CDR3 nucleotide sequence: TGTGCCAGCAGCGTAGTGCCAGACCTGCCCCAGCATTTT.

The gene calls are TRBV6-6 and TRBJ1-2, with 8 nucleotides matching TRBD1. V trimming: 7 bases; J trimming: 5 bases; junction bases outside the gene matches: 6. Germline-derived CDR1 and CDR2 are MNHNY and SVGAGI (reference sequence). The CDR3 contains 13 residues. Written as DNA, the CDR3 is TGTGCCAGCACCAACGACAGGGGATATGGCTACACCTTC. The encoded protein is CASTNDRGYGYTF.